The 22 T cell receptor beta chains in this list originate from one sample, sequenced in a study of cytomegalovirus exposure and HLA in healthy donors. Vbeta (60) and Jbeta (13) primers were used in the PCR. Repertoires were generated with immunoSEQ multiplex PCR, while TCRdb's copy carries only in-frame clones and drops some. This table has approximately 160,000 clones, more than 65% appearing once. Specimen: PBMCs. The receptors shown here come from a male donor in good health and CMV-seronegative.

V and J are TRBV18 and TRBJ2-1; weak D call: TRBD2 (5 bases). Germline V gene lookup returns CDR1 KGHSH and CDR2 LQKENI. The V end lost 6 bases, the J end lost 6 bases, and 12 bases lay between the germline ends. The CDR3 is made up of 13 amino acids. The CDR3 sequence: CASSRGGSNEQFF. The CDR3 DNA reads as TGTGCCAGCTCCCGCGGAGGCAGCAATGAGCAGTTCTTC.

The chain links TRBV7-2 to TRBJ1-6; D is perhaps TRBD1 (5 bases). V was shortened by 5 bases and J by 6 bases, with 20 bases between the two germline ends. The germline V gene has CDR1 SGHTA and CDR2 FQGNSA. This CDR3 is 17 amino acids long. The CDR3 region has the DNA TGTGCCAGCAGCCGGACGGGGAGGGTTGGGACTAATTCACCCCTCCACTTT. It encodes CASSRTGRVGTNSPLHF.

This clone was observed a handful of times. The V call is TRBV5-1, the J call TRBJ1-6, with D possibly TRBD1 on 6 matching bases. The CDR3 is 15 residues long. The germline CDR1 and CDR2 sequences are SGHRS and YFSETQ. The V gene lost 0 bases and the J gene lost 6 bases, with 10 bases spanning the gap. The CDR3 bases are TGCGCCAGCAGCTTGGCAGGGGCGTCTAATTCACCCCTCCACTTT. Amino acids: CASSLAGASNSPLHF.

The chain has TRBV2 and TRBJ2-7; D uncertain. There are 13 residues in the CDR3. V lost 7 bases and J lost 1, with 11 bases in between. Germline CDR1 reads SNHLY; CDR2 reads FYNNEI. The CDR3 DNA reads TGTGCCAGCACCTGGCCCGTGTCCTACGAGCAGTACTTC. Protein sequence: CASTWPVSYEQYF.

This clone was observed a single time. Compared with germline, one end of the junction differs, possibly owing to a read error. The rearrangement uses TRBV7-9 and TRBJ1-2; D possibly corresponds to TRBD1 (5 bases). The CDR3 totals 16 residues. Germline CDR1 and CDR2: SEHNR and FQNEAQ (reference sequence). CDR3 loop: CSSSHLWGDRDYGYTF. The CDR3 nucleotides read TGTTCCAGCAGCCATCTTTGGGGGGATAGAGACTATGGCTACACCTTC.

This clone was counted only a few times. The chain uses TRBV9 and TRBJ2-3, with TRBD2 matching over 7 bases. CDR3 length equals 16 residues. Germline V gene lookup returns CDR1 SGDLS and CDR2 YYNGEE. The V gene end was trimmed by 4 bases and the J gene end by 4 bases; junction bases not matched to a gene: 12. CDR3 DNA: TGTGCCAGCAGCCTAGATGGGAGGGCCGTCGCAGATACGCAGTATTTT. Its protein is CASSLDGRAVADTQYF.

This rearrangement joins TRBV21-1 to TRBJ2-2; TRBD1, as called in the table, went unchecked against the DNA. TRBV21-1 is an annotated pseudogene. This CDR3 spans 14 amino acids. The CDR3 nucleotides read TGTGCCAGCCGACAGGGTATTCGTTCTGGGGAGCTGTTTTTT. It yields the protein CASRQGIRSGELFF.

V gene TRBV19 combines with J gene TRBJ2-1; no clear D gene. With 4 bases removed from V and 5 bases from J, the gap between germline ends came to 21 bases. This CDR3 region has 17 residues. Per germline, CDR1 LNHDA and CDR2 SQIVND (reference sequence). CDR3 bases: TGTGCCAGTAGTACCCCCGGAACAGCCTCCGGTAACAATGAGCAGTTCTTC. This gives the protein CASSTPGTASGNNEQFF.

The V call is TRBV27, the J call TRBJ1-2; the D gene is possibly TRBD1 (6 bases). V was trimmed by 7 bases and J by 3 bases, leaving 6 bases between them. This CDR3 has 11 amino acids. The V gene's germline CDR1 is MNHEY and CDR2 SMNVEV (reference sequence). CDR3 DNA: TGTGCCAGCAAGGGGGACTATGGCTACACCTTC. Translated: CASKGDYGYTF.

The V and J genes are TRBV10-3 and TRBJ1-5; 7 nucleotides match TRBD1. V shed 0 bases, J shed 6 bases, and the junction held 5 bases outside the gene matches. The CDR3 covers 15 residues. Germline CDR1 reads ENHRY; CDR2 reads SYGVKD. This CDR3 reads CAISESTAGGQPQHF. CDR3 nucleotide sequence: TGTGCCATCAGTGAGTCGACAGCAGGGGGTCAGCCCCAGCATTTT.

This rearrangement joins TRBV18 to TRBJ1-4; tentatively, D is TRBD1 (6 bases). The CDR3 runs 19 residues. V was shortened by 2 bases and J by 0 bases, with 19 bases between the two germline ends. Germline CDR1 KGHSH, CDR2 LQKENI. In DNA form, the CDR3 reads TGTGCCAGCTCACCAAACCGGGACATGAGGTCTGCAACTAATGAAAAACTGTTTTTT. This gives the protein CASSPNRDMRSATNEKLFF. Drawing the rest from reference TRBV18 and TRBJ1-4, the complete variable domain is NAGVMQNPRHLVRRRGQEARLRCSPMKGHSHVYWYRQLPEEGLKFMVYLQKENIIDESGMPKERFSAEFPKEGPSILRIQQVVRGDSAAYFCASSPNRDMRSATNEKLFFGSGTQLSVL.

The chain recombines TRBV6-1 with TRBJ1-1; tentatively, D is TRBD1 (5 bases). Germline V lookup: CDR1 MNHNS, CDR2 SASEGT. CDR3 size: 19 residues. Trimming took off 1 base at V and 0 bases at J, with 21 bases between the two ends. The CDR3 region has the DNA TGTGCCAGCAGTGAAGTGATTTGGGCCGGCAGGGCGATGAACACTGAAGCTTTCTTT. Its translation: CASSEVIWAGRAMNTEAFF.

The rearrangement joins TRBV11-2 to TRBJ1-1; 7 bases are a match to TRBD1. Trimming removed 4 bases from V and 5 bases from J; junction bases left unmatched: 7. From germline, CDR1 is SGHAT and CDR2 FQNNGV. CDR3 length: 14 residues. CDR3 nucleotides: TGTGCCAGCAGCTCCGGGACAGATGGGACTGAAGCTTTCTTT. This translates into CASSSGTDGTEAFF.

The gene calls are TRBV27 and TRBJ2-5, with D tentatively TRBD1 (6 bases). V lost 7 bases, J lost 5 bases, and 17 bases lay in between. Germline CDR1 MNHEY, CDR2 SMNVEV (reference sequence). This CDR3 has 14 amino acids. CDR3 sequence: CASKFEWGQETQYF. In nucleotides, the CDR3 is TGTGCCAGCAAATTCGAATGGGGGCAGGAGACCCAGTACTTC.

DNA of the CDR3: TGTGCCAGCAGCACCTCCTTAGACAGGAACTATGGCTACACCTTC. Protein sequence: CASSTSLDRNYGYTF. The rearrangement uses TRBV21-1 and TRBJ1-2; TRBD1, the table's D call, lacks a check against the DNA. TRBV21-1 is deemed a pseudogene. The CDR3 contains 15 residues.

The chain carries TRBV27 and TRBJ2-7; 13 bases are a match to TRBD2. This CDR3 is built from 16 residues. Losses at the gene ends were 6 bases for V and 0 bases for J; bases not matched to a gene: 5. Germline loops: CDR1 MNHEY, CDR2 SMNVEV (reference sequence). The CDR3 loop reads CASSGLAGAISYEQYF. The CDR3 nucleotides are TGTGCCAGCAGCGGACTAGCGGGAGCGATCTCCTACGAGCAGTACTTC.

As DNA, the CDR3 is TGTGCCAGCAGTTTGGGACTAGCGGGAGGGACCTACGAGCAGTACTTC. It encodes CASSLGLAGGTYEQYF. The chain couples TRBV27 to TRBJ2-7, with TRBD2 matching 16 bases. The CDR3 covers 16 residues. V lost 3 bases to trimming and J lost 2 bases; unmatched junction nucleotides: 1. The germline V gene has CDR1 MNHEY and CDR2 SMNVEV (reference sequence).

The table lists this clone with a few counts. J is TRBJ1-1 and V is TRBV5-4; 9 nucleotides agree with TRBD1. The J segment lost 1 base and the V segment lost 4 bases, leaving 8 bases of the junction unmatched. Germline V CDR1 and CDR2: SGHNT, YYREEE (reference sequence). This CDR3 has 16 amino acids. CDR3 DNA sequence: TGTGCCAGCAGCCGTCCCACAGGGGGCCGGAACACTGAAGCTTTCTTT. Amino acid sequence: CASSRPTGGRNTEAFF.

The chain carries TRBV20-1 and TRBJ2-7; tentatively, D is TRBD2 (5 bases). CDR1 and CDR2 from the germline V gene are DFQATT and SNEGSKA (reference sequence). The CDR3 is 11 residues long. Between the trimmed V and J ends, which lost 3 bases and 6 bases, there was a span of 9 bases. The CDR3 coding sequence is TGCAGTGCTAGCAGGACTCCCGAGCAGTACTTC. This sequence encodes CSASRTPEQYF.

The chain carries TRBV7-3 and TRBJ2-3; maybe TRBD2 (6 bases). CDR1 SGHTA and CDR2 FQGTGA come from the germline V gene. V lost 4 bases and J 3 bases, leaving 14 bases between the germline ends. CDR3 length: 15 residues. The DNA of the CDR3 is TGTGCCAGCAGCTCTGCCGGGACTGAAACAGATACGCAGTATTTT. Amino acids: CASSSAGTETDTQYF.

The chain has TRBV7-2 and TRBJ1-3; 7 nucleotides match TRBD1. Unmatched junction bases numbered 3, after V lost 1 base and J lost 3 bases. Per germline, CDR1 SGHTA and CDR2 FQGNSA. This CDR3 contains 15 residues. CDR3 DNA sequence: TGTGCCAGCAGCTTAGTGCAGGGGGGTGGAAACACCATATATTTT. Amino acid sequence: CASSLVQGGGNTIYF.

This chain links TRBV7-8 with TRBJ2-6; D is perhaps TRBD1 (5 bases). The CDR3 totals 16 residues. Trimming took off 5 bases at V and 0 bases at J, with 11 bases between the two ends. From germline, CDR1 is SGHVS and CDR2 FQNEAQ. The CDR3, as DNA: TGTGCCAGCAGCCTCGACAGAAACTCTGGGGCCAACGTCCTGACTTTC. Protein sequence: CASSLDRNSGANVLTF.